These T cell receptor beta chains were read from a single sample in a study of technical replicates of blood from four donors. Sequencing used immunoSEQ multiplex PCR; TCRdb keeps in-frame clones, though not all of them. This sample has about 81,000 clones, with approximately 94% found just once. Sample: T cells isolated from PBMCs. The origin of the receptors is a human donor in good health. CDR3s include the opening cysteine and the closing phenylalanine or tryptophan. A D gene is named only where the DNA matches it firmly. Some rows mark clone size as missing; the rest say once, few, many or name a class of expanded clone.

V: TRBV2; J: TRBJ1-1; length: 15; D: .; size: .; CDR3: CASSEKRHTNTEAFF; DNA: TGTGCCAGCAGTGAAAAGAGACATACGAACACTGAAGCTTTCTTT
V: TRBV6-5; J: TRBJ2-7; length: 14; D: .; size: .; CDR3: CASSGWTNAYEQYF; DNA: TGTGCCAGCAGTGGTTGGACAAACGCCTACGAGCAGTACTTC
V: TRBV29-1; J: TRBJ1-2; length: 14; D: TRBD1; size: .; CDR3: CSVPDPGQSYGYTF; DNA: TGCAGCGTGCCAGATCCGGGACAGAGCTATGGCTACACCTTC
V: TRBV2; J: TRBJ2-1; length: 15; D: TRBD1; size: .; CDR3: CAGDRDREGSNEQFF; DNA: TGTGCCGGCGACCGGGACAGGGAGGGCTCCAATGAGCAGTTCTTC
V: TRBV4-1; J: TRBJ2-1; length: 14; D: .; size: .; CDR3: CASSQGLRANEQFF; DNA: TGCGCCAGCAGCCAAGGTTTGCGGGCAAATGAGCAGTTCTTC
V: TRBV7-2; J: TRBJ2-7; length: 18; D: TRBD2; size: .; CDR3: CASSLRRGGLLSPYEQYF; DNA: TGTGCCAGCAGCTTACGACGGGGGGGCCTCCTCTCTCCTTACGAGCAGTACTTC
V: TRBV4-3; J: TRBJ1-2; length: 19; D: .; size: .; CDR3: CASSHSYLKPGHPNYGYTF; DNA: TGCGCCAGCAGCCATTCCTACCTGAAACCGGGACATCCCAACTATGGCTACACCTTC
V: TRBV5-5; J: TRBJ1-4; length: 13; D: .; size: .; CDR3: CASSSRVAEKLFF; DNA: TGTGCCAGCAGTTCCAGGGTGGCGGAAAAACTGTTTTTT
V: TRBV6-1; J: TRBJ1-3; length: 14; D: .; size: .; CDR3: CASSEQGAQNTIYF; DNA: TGTGCCAGCAGTGAACAGGGCGCGCAGAACACCATATATTTT
V: TRBV4-1; J: TRBJ2-1; length: 14; D: .; size: .; CDR3: CASSQEFGARLQFF; DNA: TGCGCCAGCAGCCAAGAGTTTGGGGCCCGATTACAGTTCTTC
V: TRBV5-4; J: TRBJ2-7; length: 14; D: TRBD2; size: .; CDR3: CASSAGRGAYEQYF; DNA: TGTGCCAGCAGCGCGGGGCGGGGGGCGTACGAGCAGTACTTC
V: TRBV29-1; J: TRBJ2-7; length: 14; D: .; size: once; CDR3: CSVEGGETTYEQYF; DNA: TGCAGCGTTGAAGGGGGGGAAACGACCTACGAGCAGTACTTC
V: TRBV28; J: TRBJ2-5; length: 14; D: TRBD1; size: .; CDR3: CASSTSTGEETQYF; DNA: TGTGCCAGCAGCACCTCAACAGGGGAGGAGACCCAGTACTTC
V: TRBV7-8; J: TRBJ2-7; length: 15; D: .; size: .; CDR3: CASSLGGGPWDEQYF; DNA: TGTGCCAGCAGCTTAGGTGGGGGCCCCTGGGACGAGCAGTACTTC
V: TRBV20-1; J: TRBJ2-7; length: 10; D: .; size: .; CDR3: CSARVDEQYF; DNA: TGCAGTGCTAGAGTCGACGAGCAGTACTTC
V: TRBV7-9; J: TRBJ2-3; length: 16; D: TRBD2; size: .; CDR3: CASRLAGGGSTDTQYF; DNA: TGTGCCAGCAGGTTAGCGGGAGGAGGGAGCACAGATACGCAGTATTTT
V: TRBV4-3; J: TRBJ2-5; length: 13; D: .; size: .; CDR3: CASSRTVEETQYF; DNA: TGCGCCAGCAGCCGGACAGTGGAGGAGACCCAGTACTTC
V: TRBV30; J: TRBJ2-1; length: 14; D: .; size: .; CDR3: CAWTGGTAYNEQFF; DNA: TGTGCCTGGACGGGCGGGACAGCATACAATGAGCAGTTCTTC
V: TRBV9; J: TRBJ2-7; length: 15; D: TRBD2; size: .; CDR3: CASSVGGTSIDEQYF; DNA: TGTGCCAGCAGCGTAGGAGGGACTAGCATCGACGAGCAGTACTTC
V: TRBV6-1; J: TRBJ2-7; length: 13; D: .; size: .; CDR3: CGIRQASSYEQYF; DNA: TGTGGGATCCGACAGGCTAGCTCCTACGAGCAGTACTTC
V: TRBV28; J: TRBJ1-5; length: 12; D: TRBD1; size: .; CDR3: CASRYGQGFTHF; DNA: TGTGCCAGCAGATACGGACAGGGGTTCACGCATTTT
V: TRBV30; J: TRBJ1-4; length: 14; D: .; size: .; CDR3: CALSSGRGGEKLFF; DNA: TGTGCCTTATCTTCCGGGAGGGGAGGTGAAAAACTGTTTTTT
V: TRBV18; J: TRBJ2-1; length: 13; D: .; size: .; CDR3: CASSPTGPNEQFF; DNA: TGTGCCAGCTCACCAACAGGGCCAAATGAGCAGTTCTTC
V: TRBV7-3; J: TRBJ2-7; length: 13; D: .; size: .; CDR3: CASSLSQNYEQYF; DNA: TGTGCCAGCAGCTTATCCCAGAACTACGAGCAGTACTTC
V: TRBV7-3; J: TRBJ2-2; length: 17; D: TRBD1; size: .; CDR3: CASSSWDRGKSTGELFF; DNA: TGTGCCAGCAGCTCCTGGGACAGGGGAAAGAGCACCGGGGAGCTGTTTTTT
V: TRBV19; J: TRBJ2-2; length: 16; D: .; size: few; CDR3: CASSIVGTYNTGELFF; DNA: TGTGCCAGTAGTATAGTTGGGACTTATAACACCGGGGAGCTGTTTTTT
V: TRBV6-5; J: TRBJ2-3; length: 16; D: .; size: .; CDR3: CASSYVGGRSTDTQYF; DNA: TGTGCCAGCAGTTACGTAGGAGGGCGGAGCACAGATACGCAGTATTTT
V: TRBV11-2; J: TRBJ2-7; length: 15; D: .; size: once; CDR3: CASSLGYRVSYEQYF; DNA: TGTGCCAGCAGCTTAGGGTACAGGGTCTCCTACGAGCAGTACTTC
V: TRBV14; J: TRBJ1-1; length: 13; D: .; size: .; CDR3: CASSQDRGTEAFF; DNA: TGTGCCAGCAGCCAAGACAGGGGCACTGAAGCTTTCTTT
V: TRBV28; J: TRBJ2-1; length: 14; D: TRBD2; size: .; CDR3: CASSLGLAANEQFF; DNA: TGTGCCAGCAGTTTGGGACTAGCCGCCAATGAGCAGTTCTTC
V: TRBV18; J: TRBJ1-1; length: 13; D: .; size: .; CDR3: CASSPGTNTEAFF; DNA: TGTGCCAGCTCTCCCGGGACAAACACTGAAGCTTTCTTT
V: TRBV2; J: TRBJ2-4; length: 12; D: .; size: .; CDR3: CASLQEKNIQYF; DNA: TGTGCCAGTTTACAGGAGAAAAACATTCAGTACTTC
V: TRBV9; J: TRBJ1-4; length: 14; D: .; size: .; CDR3: CASSAAGSNEKLFF; DNA: TGTGCCAGCAGCGCCGCCGGGAGTAATGAAAAACTGTTTTTT
V: TRBV10-3; J: TRBJ2-4; length: 11; D: TRBD2; size: .; CDR3: CAIRGGDIQYF; DNA: TGTGCCATCAGGGGAGGGGACATTCAGTACTTC
V: TRBV29-1; J: TRBJ2-7; length: 14; D: TRBD2; size: .; CDR3: CSVEDGRGSYEQYF; DNA: TGCAGCGTTGAAGATGGGAGGGGATCCTACGAGCAGTACTTC
V: TRBV5-1; J: TRBJ1-4; length: 14; D: .; size: .; CDR3: CASSITSTNEKLFF; DNA: TGCGCCAGCAGCATTACTTCAACTAATGAAAAACTGTTTTTT
V: TRBV27; J: TRBJ2-7; length: 12; D: .; size: .; CDR3: CASSSVGGEQYF; DNA: TGTGCCAGCAGTTCCGTCGGTGGCGAGCAGTACTTC
V: TRBV11-2; J: TRBJ1-1; length: 15; D: .; size: .; CDR3: CASSLSQRGGTEAFF; DNA: TGTGCCAGCAGCTTAAGTCAAAGGGGGGGGACTGAAGCTTTCTTT
V: TRBV7-3; J: TRBJ1-1; length: 15; D: TRBD1; size: once; CDR3: CASSFRTGGNTEAFF; DNA: TGTGCCAGCAGCTTTAGGACAGGGGGGAACACTGAAGCTTTCTTT
V: TRBV15; J: TRBJ2-1; length: 14; D: TRBD1; size: .; CDR3: CATSRGDRGDEQFF; DNA: TGTGCCACCAGCAGAGGGGACAGGGGGGATGAGCAGTTCTTC
V: TRBV4-3; J: TRBJ1-1; length: 16; D: TRBD1; size: .; CDR3: CASRTDRGLGNTEAFF; DNA: TGCGCCAGCAGAACGGACAGGGGTTTGGGGAACACTGAAGCTTTCTTT
V: TRBV28; J: TRBJ1-4; length: 18; D: .; size: once; CDR3: CASSLGGGVGITNEKLFF; DNA: TGTGCCAGCAGTTTAGGGGGCGGTGTGGGGATAACTAATGAAAAACTGTTTTTT
V: TRBV7-9; J: TRBJ2-5; length: 15; D: TRBD2; size: .; CDR3: CASSSASGGLETQYF; DNA: TGTGCCAGCAGCTCGGCTAGCGGGGGTTTAGAGACCCAGTACTTC
V: TRBV7-2; J: TRBJ1-1; length: 14; D: TRBD1; size: .; CDR3: CASSSRGRDTEAFF; DNA: TGTGCCAGCAGCTCCAGGGGGCGCGACACTGAAGCTTTCTTT
V: TRBV10-3; J: TRBJ1-1; length: 13; D: .; size: .; CDR3: CATRDSGNTEAFF; DNA: TGTGCCACCCGGGACTCTGGGAACACTGAAGCTTTCTTT
V: TRBV6-5; J: TRBJ1-2; length: 13; D: .; size: .; CDR3: CASSPTGGGGYTF; DNA: TGTGCCAGCAGTCCCACGGGGGGGGGCGGCTACACCTTC
V: TRBV7-9; J: TRBJ2-3; length: 16; D: TRBD2; size: .; CDR3: CASSVIAGEVGDTQYF; DNA: TGTGCCAGCAGCGTGATAGCGGGAGAGGTCGGAGATACGCAGTATTTT
V: TRBV13; J: TRBJ2-2; length: 15; D: .; size: once; CDR3: CASSLRLPDTGELFF; DNA: TGTGCCAGCAGCTTACGACTCCCGGACACCGGGGAGCTGTTTTTT
V: TRBV18; J: TRBJ2-7; length: 14; D: TRBD1; size: .; CDR3: CASSPRDRDYEQYF; DNA: TGTGCCAGCTCGCCCCGGGACAGGGACTACGAGCAGTACTTC
V: TRBV9; J: TRBJ2-7; length: 16; D: .; size: .; CDR3: CASSVDVGVHSGEQYF; DNA: TGTGCCAGCAGCGTAGACGTGGGAGTGCATTCGGGCGAGCAGTACTTC
V: TRBV11-2; J: TRBJ2-7; length: 14; D: .; size: .; CDR3: CASSLAFRSYEQYF; DNA: TGTGCCAGCAGCTTAGCCTTCCGGAGCTACGAGCAGTACTTC
V: TRBV5-4; J: TRBJ2-3; length: 12; D: .; size: once; CDR3: CASSYNTDTQYF; DNA: TGTGCCAGCAGCTATAACACAGATACGCAGTATTTT